This T cell receptor (beta chain) was recorded in a study of OX40 agonist ivuxolimab in advanced cancers. On this clone itself: Its specificity is not known.

The study's findings and limits: Partial responders dosed at 0.1-3.0 mg/kg displayed clonal expansion ranking among the lowest. The study did not work out the antigen specificity of the expanded peripheral T cells.

Sequenced by immunoSEQ multiplex PCR; TCRdb stores in-frame clones only, minus some. The repertoire includes tens of thousands of clones, over 60% of them detected once, and 24% sits in the top ten. Germline V gene data show CDR1 as LNHDA and CDR2 as SQIVND (reference sequence). Trimming cost V 7 bases and J 4 bases, with 14 bases left between them. This CDR3 region has 14 residues. This TCR was sampled from an adult with an advanced solid tumor such as melanoma, head and neck, liver or kidney cancer. V usage is TRBV19 and J usage is TRBJ1-3, with D possibly TRBD1 on 6 matching bases. Material: CD4+ or CD8+ T cells sorted from blood, obtained in a trial of the OX40 agonist ivuxolimab. The CDR3 sequence is CASTLTGRGNTIYF. The CDR3 nucleotides are TGTGCCAGTACCCTTACAGGGAGGGGAAACACCATATATTTT. The complete variable domain, with remaining parts taken from reference TRBV19 and TRBJ1-3, reads DGGITQSPKYLFRKEGQNVTLSCEQNLNHDAMYWYRQDPGQGLRLIYYSQIVNDFQKGDIAEGYSVSREKKESFPLTVTSAQKNPTAFYLCASTLTGRGNTIYFGEGSWLTVV.